These 16 T cell receptor beta chains came from one sample sequenced in a study of T-cell reconstitution after alpha-beta-depleted transplantation in children. Molecular barcoding with unique molecular identifiers was used for the TCRbeta library. MiXCR was run by TCRdb on the PCR reads, yielding one entry per CDR3 protein. The repertoire holds 360,000 or so distinct CDR3 sequences, with around 21% as singletons. This specimen was PBMCs from the stem cell graft donor, taken from the stem cell graft. All receptors come from a human donor who donated a stem cell graft to a child with acute myeloid leukemia.

Only a few counts were recorded for this clonotype. The chain couples TRBV12-3 or TRBV12-4 to TRBJ1-1; TRBD1 matches 7 bases. The CDR3 extends over 15 amino acids. The V segment lost 8 bases and the J segment 5 bases; nucleotides outside the gene matches: 14. This CDR3 reads CASGLSYRGGTEAFF. CDR3 in DNA: TGTGCCAGCGGGTTATCCTACAGGGGCGGAACTGAAGCTTTCTTT.

A few counts support this clonotype. The J gene is TRBJ1-2, the V gene TRBV28, with D unresolved. Trimming removed 6 bases at V and 4 bases at J, with 12 bases between. Germline CDR1 and CDR2: MDHEN and SYDVKM. The CDR3 sequence is 13 residues long. In DNA form, the CDR3 reads TGTGCCAGCAGCCTCGGGGTTCGCTATGGCTACACCTTC. Translation gives CASSLGVRYGYTF.

The chain uses TRBV6-5 and TRBJ2-2; 8 bases are shared with TRBD1. Unmatched junction bases numbered 13, after V lost 9 bases and J lost 4 bases. CDR1 is MNHEY, CDR2 SVGAGI, per germline. The CDR3 covers 16 residues. This chain's CDR3 is CARSPRTGSGTGELFF. CDR3 coding DNA: TGTGCCAGGAGTCCACGGACAGGGTCGGGCACCGGGGAGCTGTTTTTT.

This clonotype was counted a few times. The chain carries TRBV7-2 and TRBJ2-7, with TRBD1 as a possible D gene (8 bases). Trimming left V 5 bases short and J 0 bases short, with 17 bases between. The germline V gene encodes CDR1 SGHTA and CDR2 FQGNSA. The CDR3 runs 16 residues. CDR3 sequence reads: CASSQEQGGFSYEQYF. The CDR3 region has the DNA TGTGCCAGCAGCCAAGAACAGGGGGGGTTCTCCTACGAGCAGTACTTC. The full variable domain, rest sourced from reference TRBV7-2 and TRBJ2-7, is GAGVSQSPSNKVTEKGKDVELRCDPISGHTALYWYRQSLGQGLEFLIYFQGNSAPDKSGLPSDRFSAERTGGSVSTLTIQRTQQEDSAVYLCASSQEQGGFSYEQYFGPGTRLTVT.

Concerning this clonotype: A read error may produce the germline difference seen at one junction end. This chain joins TRBV5-1 and TRBJ2-7, with 10 bases identical to TRBD2. The length of the CDR3 is 13 residues. The germline V gene encodes CDR1 SGHRS and CDR2 YFSETQ. CDR3 protein: CASKLAGVYEEYF. The CDR3 bases are TGCGCCAGCAAGCTAGCGGGAGTCTACGAGGAGTACTTC.

This clonotype was seen many times. The chain employs TRBV24-1 and TRBJ2-1; a possible D gene is TRBD2 (6 bases). Trimming removed 4 bases from V and 5 bases from J, with 14 bases in between. Germline loops: CDR1 KGHDR, CDR2 SFDVKD. The CDR3 spans 15 residues. CDR3 sequence reads: CATSEERVGNNEQFF. Written as DNA, the CDR3 is TGTGCCACCAGTGAAGAGCGGGTGGGAAACAATGAGCAGTTCTTC.

This clonotype was detected many times. The rearrangement joins TRBV25-1 to TRBJ2-7; D is unresolved. The length of the CDR3 is 11 residues. Germline V gene sequence: CDR1 MGHDK, CDR2 SYGVNS. Trimming shortened V by 3 bases and J by 2 bases, and 2 bases separated the two germline ends. CDR3 region: CASSETYEQYF. In nucleotides, the CDR3 is TGTGCCAGCAGTGAGACCTACGAGCAGTACTTC.

This clonotype was counted ten times or more. The genes are TRBV20-1 and TRBJ2-7, with TRBD1 identical over 10 bases. CDR1 and CDR2 from the germline V gene are DFQATT and SNEGSKA (reference sequence). The junction had 5 bases not matched to a gene; V was cut back by 3 bases and J by 0 bases. The CDR3 spans 15 residues. The CDR3 protein is CSARDRDRGSYEQYF. CDR3 DNA sequence: TGCAGTGCTAGGGACCGGGACAGGGGCTCCTACGAGCAGTACTTC.

CDR3 residues: CASRKLAGSSYNEQFF. CDR3 nucleotides: TGTGCCAGCAGAAAACTAGCGGGTAGCTCCTACAATGAGCAGTTCTTC. The genes are TRBV6-1 and TRBJ2-1; TRBD2 matches at 9 bases. Germline CDR1 and CDR2: MNHNS and SASEGT. The CDR3 is 16 amino acids. The V gene end was trimmed by 6 bases and the J gene end by 0 bases; junction bases not matched to a gene: 6.

This clonotype has ten or more counts. The chain links TRBV29-1 to TRBJ2-1; D uncertain. CDR1 SQVTM and CDR2 ANQGSEA come from the germline V gene. The CDR3 is made up of 12 amino acids. V was trimmed by 5 bases and J by 7 bases, leaving 12 bases between them. The CDR3 region has the DNA TGCAGCGTTTTGATAGTTTCAAATGAGCAGTTCTTC. Its protein product is CSVLIVSNEQFF.

CDR3 residues: CSAGLAGDVMYF. CDR3 coding DNA: TGCAGCGCAGGACTAGCGGGAGATGTAATGTATTTT. This chain links TRBV29-1 with TRBJ2-3, with 13 nucleotides matching TRBD2. Germline loops: CDR1 SQVTM, CDR2 ANQGSEA. J was trimmed by 14 bases and V by 7 bases; bases with no gene match: 9. The CDR3 is made up of 12 amino acids.

This clonotype was observed a few times. The chain recombines TRBV5-5 with TRBJ2-1, with TRBD2 matching 12 bases. Germline values: CDR1 SGHKS, CDR2 YYEKEE (reference sequence). This CDR3 spans 18 amino acids. After removal of 4 bases from V and 0 bases from J, the junction contained 8 bases not matched to a gene. The CDR3 loop reads CASSLTSGRVSSYNEQFF. The CDR3 DNA follows: TGTGCCAGCAGCCTGACTAGCGGGAGAGTGAGCTCCTACAATGAGCAGTTCTTC.

V gene TRBV27 combines with J gene TRBJ2-2, with D perhaps TRBD2 (5 bases). This CDR3 is built from 15 residues. V lost 5 bases to trimming and J lost 5 bases, with 15 bases between them. CDR1 MNHEY and CDR2 SMNVEV come from the germline V gene (reference sequence). The CDR3, as DNA: TGTGCCAGCAGTCTCTCGTCGGGAAGGACCGGGGAGCTGTTTTTT. Its translation is CASSLSSGRTGELFF.

This clonotype was observed a handful of times. V gene TRBV11-1 combines with J gene TRBJ2-1; 9 positions agree with TRBD1. CDR3 size: 15 residues. V lost 0 bases, J lost 9 bases, and 6 bases stayed unmatched. The germline V gene has CDR1 SGHAT and CDR2 FQDESV (reference sequence). CDR3 in amino acids: CASSLARGQGGEQFF. DNA for the CDR3: TGTGCCAGCAGCTTAGCGCGGGGACAGGGTGGTGAGCAGTTCTTC.

Many counts were recorded for this clonotype. The chain combines TRBV27 with TRBJ2-7; D is unclear. Germline values: CDR1 MNHEY, CDR2 SMNVEV (reference sequence). The CDR3 length is 11 residues. Trimming removed 4 bases from V and 2 bases from J, with 3 bases in between. This CDR3 reads CASSYTYEQYF. DNA for the CDR3: TGTGCCAGCAGTTATACCTACGAGCAGTACTTC.

About this clonotype: A much larger clone lies one base from this, so it may be a read error. Here the CDR3 omits its conserved ending phenylalanine or tryptophan, so a read error is the likely source. This rearrangement joins TRBV20-1 to TRBJ1-6; maybe TRBD1 (6 bases). This CDR3 region has 16 residues. V was shortened by 0 bases and J by 6 bases, with 15 bases between the two germline ends. Germline V gene sequence: CDR1 DFQATT, CDR2 SNEGSKA (reference sequence). The CDR3 DNA sequence: TGCAGTGCTAGAGACGCCAGGGGAGCTTCTAATTCACCCCTCCACTAT. Translation: CSARDARGASNSPLHY.